This paragraph reports one T cell receptor (beta chain). Germline values: CDR1 GTSNPN, CDR2 SVGIG (reference sequence). The CDR3 has 12 amino acids. The germline V and J ends were trimmed by 4 bases and 4 bases, with 9 bases remaining between them. This sample was included in a study of human T cells and chemical hapten exposure. TCRdb re-analysed the RACE reads in MiXCR, keeping a single row per CDR3 protein. The sample lists about 77,000 distinct CDR3 sequences, 14% occurring once. Time point: pre-sensitization, week 0. The treatment is: therapeutic diphenylcyclopropenone sensitization with weekly scalp DPC.

V and J are TRBV30 and TRBJ2-3, with unresolved D. This receptor was taken from a woman between 50 and 59 years old with alopecia areata. Some clones in this sample may be carry-over from other donors' samples. The source was whole blood, collected in connection with sensitization to the hapten diphenylcyclopropenone (DPC). CDR3 loop: CAWTVFPDTQYF. CDR3 nucleotide sequence: TGTGCCTGGACGGTCTTTCCAGATACGCAGTATTTT.